These 2 T cell receptor beta chains originate from one sample sequenced in a study of blood T cell repertoires in COVID-19. Sequencing was performed with immunoSEQ multiplex PCR; in TCRdb, only in-frame clones are kept and a portion is missing. The sample yields 150,000 to 200,000 clones, roughly 86% seen once. Sequencing was carried out using peripheral blood. The receptors were sampled from a woman aged 45-60 years with acute or convalescent COVID-19.

The chain employs TRBV28 and TRBJ1-2, with D perhaps TRBD1 (5 bases). Trimming stripped 8 bases from V and 8 bases from J, with 18 bases between. The CDR3 runs 13 residues. Per germline, CDR1 MDHEN and CDR2 SYDVKM. This CDR3 is CASRGESGGGYTF. CDR3 bases: TGTGCCAGCCGGGGTGAAAGCGGGGGGGGCTACACCTTC.

V usage is TRBV6-5 and J usage is TRBJ1-2, with D perhaps matching TRBD1 (6 bases). The CDR3 has 14 amino acids. The V gene lost 0 bases and the J gene lost 8 bases, with 13 bases spanning the gap. Germline CDR1 reads MNHEY; CDR2 reads SVGAGI. CDR3 DNA: TGTGCCAGCAGTTACTCTGACAGGCGGAAAGGCTACACCTTC. Amino acid sequence: CASSYSDRRKGYTF.